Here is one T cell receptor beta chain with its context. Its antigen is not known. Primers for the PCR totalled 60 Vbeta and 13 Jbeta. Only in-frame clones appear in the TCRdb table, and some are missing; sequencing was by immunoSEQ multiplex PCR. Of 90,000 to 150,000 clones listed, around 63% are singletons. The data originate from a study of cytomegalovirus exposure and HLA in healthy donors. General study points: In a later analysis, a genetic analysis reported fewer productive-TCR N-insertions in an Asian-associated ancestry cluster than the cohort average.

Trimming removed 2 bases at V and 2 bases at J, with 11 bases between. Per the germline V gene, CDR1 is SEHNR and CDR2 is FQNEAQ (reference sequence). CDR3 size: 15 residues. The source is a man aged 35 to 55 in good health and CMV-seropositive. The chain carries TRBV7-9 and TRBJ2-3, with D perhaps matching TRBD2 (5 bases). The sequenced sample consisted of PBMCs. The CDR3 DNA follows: TGTGCCAGCAGCTTACAAGCGGCGGTCACAGATACGCAGTATTTT. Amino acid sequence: CASSLQAAVTDTQYF.